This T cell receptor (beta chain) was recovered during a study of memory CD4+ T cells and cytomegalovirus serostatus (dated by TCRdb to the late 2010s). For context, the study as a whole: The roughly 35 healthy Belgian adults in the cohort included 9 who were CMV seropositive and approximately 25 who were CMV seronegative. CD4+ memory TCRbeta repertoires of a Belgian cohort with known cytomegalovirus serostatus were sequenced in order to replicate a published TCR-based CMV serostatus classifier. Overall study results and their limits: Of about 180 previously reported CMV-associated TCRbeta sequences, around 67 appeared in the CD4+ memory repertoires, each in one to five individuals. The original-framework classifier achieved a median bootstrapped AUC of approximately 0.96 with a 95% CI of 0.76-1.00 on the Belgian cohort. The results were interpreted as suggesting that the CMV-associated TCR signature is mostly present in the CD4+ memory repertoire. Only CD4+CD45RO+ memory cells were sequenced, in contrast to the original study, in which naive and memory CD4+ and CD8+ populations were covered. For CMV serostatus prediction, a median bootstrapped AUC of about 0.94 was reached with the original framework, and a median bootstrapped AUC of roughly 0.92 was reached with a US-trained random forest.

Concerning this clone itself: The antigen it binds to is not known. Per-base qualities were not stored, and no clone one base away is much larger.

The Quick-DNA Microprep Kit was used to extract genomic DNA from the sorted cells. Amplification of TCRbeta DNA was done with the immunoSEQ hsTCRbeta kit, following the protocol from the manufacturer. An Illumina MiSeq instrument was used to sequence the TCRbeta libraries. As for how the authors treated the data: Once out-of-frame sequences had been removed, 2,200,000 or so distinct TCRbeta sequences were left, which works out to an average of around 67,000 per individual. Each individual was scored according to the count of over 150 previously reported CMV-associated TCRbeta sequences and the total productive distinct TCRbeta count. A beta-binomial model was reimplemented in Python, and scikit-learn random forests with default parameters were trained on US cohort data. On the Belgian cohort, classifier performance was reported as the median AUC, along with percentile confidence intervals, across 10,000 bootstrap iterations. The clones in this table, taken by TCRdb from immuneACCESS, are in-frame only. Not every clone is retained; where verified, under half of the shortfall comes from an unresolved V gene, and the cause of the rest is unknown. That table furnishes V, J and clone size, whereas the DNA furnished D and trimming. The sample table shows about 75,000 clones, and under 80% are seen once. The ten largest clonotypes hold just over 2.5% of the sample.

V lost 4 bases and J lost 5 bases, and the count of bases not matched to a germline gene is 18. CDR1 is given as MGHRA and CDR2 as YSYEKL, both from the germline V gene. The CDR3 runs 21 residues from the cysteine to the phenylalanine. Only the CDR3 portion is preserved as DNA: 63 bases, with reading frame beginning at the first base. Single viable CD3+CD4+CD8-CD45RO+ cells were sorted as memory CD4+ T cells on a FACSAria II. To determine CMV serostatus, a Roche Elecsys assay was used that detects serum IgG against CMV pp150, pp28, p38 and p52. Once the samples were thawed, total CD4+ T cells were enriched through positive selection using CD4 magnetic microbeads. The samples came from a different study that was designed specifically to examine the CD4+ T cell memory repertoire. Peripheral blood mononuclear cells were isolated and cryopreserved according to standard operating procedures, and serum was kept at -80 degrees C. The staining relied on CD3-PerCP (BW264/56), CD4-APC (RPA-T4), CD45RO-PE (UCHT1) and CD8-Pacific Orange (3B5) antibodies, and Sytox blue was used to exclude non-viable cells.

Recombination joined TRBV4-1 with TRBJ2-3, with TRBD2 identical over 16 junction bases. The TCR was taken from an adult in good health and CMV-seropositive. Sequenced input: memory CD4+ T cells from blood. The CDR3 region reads CASSRQAGLAGGTGGGDTQYF. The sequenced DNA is TGCGCCAGCAGCCGCCAAGCGGGACTAGCGGGAGGGACGGGGGGCGGAGATACGCAGTATTTT.